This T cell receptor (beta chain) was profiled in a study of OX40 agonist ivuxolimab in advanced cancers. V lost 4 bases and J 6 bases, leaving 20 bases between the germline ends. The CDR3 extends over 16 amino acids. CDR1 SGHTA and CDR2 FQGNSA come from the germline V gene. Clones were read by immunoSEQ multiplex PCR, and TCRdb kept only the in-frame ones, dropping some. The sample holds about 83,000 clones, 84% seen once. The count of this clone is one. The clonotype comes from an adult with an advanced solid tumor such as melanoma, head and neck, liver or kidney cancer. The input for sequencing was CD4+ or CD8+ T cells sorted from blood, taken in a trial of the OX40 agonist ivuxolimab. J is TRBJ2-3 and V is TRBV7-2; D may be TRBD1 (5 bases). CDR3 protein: CASSWLPSSSGDTQYF. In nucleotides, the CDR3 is TGTGCCAGCAGCTGGCTCCCCTCCTCCTCAGGGGATACGCAGTATTTT. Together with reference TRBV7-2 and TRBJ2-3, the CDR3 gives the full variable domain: GAGVSQSPSNKVTEKGKDVELRCDPISGHTALYWYRQSLGQGLEFLIYFQGNSAPDKSGLPSDRFSAERTGGSVSTLTIQRTQQEDSAVYLCASSWLPSSSGDTQYFGPGTRLTVL.